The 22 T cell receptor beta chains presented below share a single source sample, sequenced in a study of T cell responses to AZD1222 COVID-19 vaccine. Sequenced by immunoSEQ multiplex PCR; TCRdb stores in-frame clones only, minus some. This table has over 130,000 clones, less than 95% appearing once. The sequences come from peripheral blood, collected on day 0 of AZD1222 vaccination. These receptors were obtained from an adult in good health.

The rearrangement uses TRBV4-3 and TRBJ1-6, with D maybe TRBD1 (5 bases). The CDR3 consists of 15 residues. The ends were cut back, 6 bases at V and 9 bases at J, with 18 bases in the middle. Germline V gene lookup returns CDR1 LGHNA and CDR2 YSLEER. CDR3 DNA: TGCGCCAGCAGTGCCGCCGGGGGGTTCAGTTCACCCCTCCACTTT. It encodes CASSAAGGFSSPLHF.

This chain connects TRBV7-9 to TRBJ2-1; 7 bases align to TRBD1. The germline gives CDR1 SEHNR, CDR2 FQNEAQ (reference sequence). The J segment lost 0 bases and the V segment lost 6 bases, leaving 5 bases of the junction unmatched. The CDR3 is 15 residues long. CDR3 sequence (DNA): TGTGCCAGCAGGAGGGGGCTCTCCTCCTACAATGAGCAGTTCTTC. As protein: CASRRGLSSYNEQFF.

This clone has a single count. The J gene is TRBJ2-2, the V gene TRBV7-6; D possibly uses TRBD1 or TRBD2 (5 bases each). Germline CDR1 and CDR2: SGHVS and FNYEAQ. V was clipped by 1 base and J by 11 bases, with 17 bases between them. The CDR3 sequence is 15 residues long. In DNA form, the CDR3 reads TGTGCCAGCAGCTTAGGCCTCCGGGACGGAAGAGAGCTGTTTTTT. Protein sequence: CASSLGLRDGRELFF.

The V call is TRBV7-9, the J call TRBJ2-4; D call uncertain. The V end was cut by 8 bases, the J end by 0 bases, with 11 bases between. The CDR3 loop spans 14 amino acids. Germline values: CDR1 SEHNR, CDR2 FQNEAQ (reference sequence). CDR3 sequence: CASGPYGAKNIQYF. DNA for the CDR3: TGTGCCAGCGGGCCCTATGGAGCCAAAAACATTCAGTACTTC.

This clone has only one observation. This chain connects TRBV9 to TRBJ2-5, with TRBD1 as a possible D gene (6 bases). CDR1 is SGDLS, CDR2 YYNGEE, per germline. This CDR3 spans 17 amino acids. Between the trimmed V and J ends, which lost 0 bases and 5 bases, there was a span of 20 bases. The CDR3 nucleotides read TGTGCCAGCAGCGTAGGGGTTCCTGGTACAGGGATGGAGACCCAGTACTTC. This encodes CASSVGVPGTGMETQYF.

Here the CDR3 DNA reads TGTGCCAGCAGCTTGGTGGGGGTGGCGACTAATGAAAAACTGTTTTTT. This sequence encodes CASSLVGVATNEKLFF. The V gene is TRBV5-6, the J gene TRBJ1-4; maybe TRBD1 (5 bases). Trimming pared 0 bases from V and 2 bases from J, leaving 11 bases between. Germline V gene sequence: CDR1 SGHDT, CDR2 YYEEEE. The CDR3 is made up of 16 amino acids. The whole variable domain, remainder taken from reference TRBV5-6 and TRBJ1-4, is DAGVTQSPTHLIKTRGQQVTLRCSPKSGHDTVSWYQQALGQGPQFIFQYYEEEERQRGNFPDRFSGHQFPNYSSELNVNALLLGDSALYLCASSLVGVATNEKLFFGSGTQLSVL.

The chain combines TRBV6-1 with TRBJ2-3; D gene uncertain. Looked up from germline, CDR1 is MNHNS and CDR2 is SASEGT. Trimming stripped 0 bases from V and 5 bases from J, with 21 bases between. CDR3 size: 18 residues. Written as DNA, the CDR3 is TGTGCCAGCAGTGAAGCGCTTGGCAGGAGCTGGTTAGGAGATACGCAGTATTTT. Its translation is CASSEALGRSWLGDTQYF.

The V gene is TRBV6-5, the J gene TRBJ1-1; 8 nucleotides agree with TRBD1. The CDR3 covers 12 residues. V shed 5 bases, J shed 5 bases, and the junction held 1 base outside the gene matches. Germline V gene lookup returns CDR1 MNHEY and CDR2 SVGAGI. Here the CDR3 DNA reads TGTGCCAGCAGTAGACAGGGGACTGAAGCTTTCTTT. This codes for CASSRQGTEAFF.

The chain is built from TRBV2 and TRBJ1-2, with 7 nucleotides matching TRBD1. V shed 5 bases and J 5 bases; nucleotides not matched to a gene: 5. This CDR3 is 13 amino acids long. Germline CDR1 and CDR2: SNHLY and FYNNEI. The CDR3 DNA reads TGTGCCAGCAGTTGGGGACAGTTATATGGCTACACCTTC. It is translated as CASSWGQLYGYTF.

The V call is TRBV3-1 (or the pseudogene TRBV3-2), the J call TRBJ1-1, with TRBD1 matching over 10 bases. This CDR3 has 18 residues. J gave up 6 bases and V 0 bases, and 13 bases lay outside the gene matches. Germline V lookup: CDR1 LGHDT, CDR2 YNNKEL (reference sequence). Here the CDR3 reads CASSQEGYRQGARAEAFF. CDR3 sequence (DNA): TGTGCCAGCAGCCAAGAGGGCTACAGACAGGGGGCGCGGGCTGAAGCTTTCTTT.

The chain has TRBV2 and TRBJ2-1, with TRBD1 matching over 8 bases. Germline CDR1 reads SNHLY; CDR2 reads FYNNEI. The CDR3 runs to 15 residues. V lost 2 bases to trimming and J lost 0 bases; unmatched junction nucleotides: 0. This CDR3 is CASSETGGSYNEQFF. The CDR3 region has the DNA TGTGCCAGCAGTGAAACAGGGGGCTCCTACAATGAGCAGTTCTTC.

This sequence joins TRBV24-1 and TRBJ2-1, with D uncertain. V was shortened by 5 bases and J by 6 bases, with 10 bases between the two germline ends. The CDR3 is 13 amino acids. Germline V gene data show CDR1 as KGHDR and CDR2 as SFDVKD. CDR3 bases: TGTGCCACCAGTGCGTTTGGCTTCAATGAGCAGTTCTTC. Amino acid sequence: CATSAFGFNEQFF.

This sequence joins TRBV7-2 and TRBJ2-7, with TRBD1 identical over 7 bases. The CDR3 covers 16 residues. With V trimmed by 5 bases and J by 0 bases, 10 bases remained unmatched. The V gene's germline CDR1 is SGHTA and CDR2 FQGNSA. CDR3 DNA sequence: TGTGCCAGCAGCCTGGCCGGGACAGAGAGCTCCTACGAGCAGTACGTC. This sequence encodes CASSLAGTESSYEQYV.

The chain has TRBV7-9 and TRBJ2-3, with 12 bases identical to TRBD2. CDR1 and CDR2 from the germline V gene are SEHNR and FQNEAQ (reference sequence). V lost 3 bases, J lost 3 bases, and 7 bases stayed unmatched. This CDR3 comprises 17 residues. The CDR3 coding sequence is TGTGCCAGCAGCTTTAGGCTAGCGGGAGGGCCAACAGATACGCAGTATTTT. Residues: CASSFRLAGGPTDTQYF.

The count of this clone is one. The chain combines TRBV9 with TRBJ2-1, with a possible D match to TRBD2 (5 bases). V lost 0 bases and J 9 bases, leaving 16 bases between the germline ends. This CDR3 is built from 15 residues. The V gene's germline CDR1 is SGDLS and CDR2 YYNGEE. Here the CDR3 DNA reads TGTGCCAGCAGCGTAGGTGGACTTATAAATACTGAGCAGTTCTTC. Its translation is CASSVGGLINTEQFF. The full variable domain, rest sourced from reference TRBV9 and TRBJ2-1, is DSGVTQTPKHLITATGQRVTLRCSPRSGDLSVYWYQQSLDQGLQFLIQYYNGEERAKGNILERFSAQQFPDLHSELNLSSLELGDSALYFCASSVGGLINTEQFFGPGTRLTVL.

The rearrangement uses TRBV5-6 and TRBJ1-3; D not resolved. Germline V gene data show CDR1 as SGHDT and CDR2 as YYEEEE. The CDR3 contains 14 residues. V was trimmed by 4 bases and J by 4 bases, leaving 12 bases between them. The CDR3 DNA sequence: TGTGCCAGCAGCCCCGACACGGGGGGAAACACCATATATTTT. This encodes CASSPDTGGNTIYF.

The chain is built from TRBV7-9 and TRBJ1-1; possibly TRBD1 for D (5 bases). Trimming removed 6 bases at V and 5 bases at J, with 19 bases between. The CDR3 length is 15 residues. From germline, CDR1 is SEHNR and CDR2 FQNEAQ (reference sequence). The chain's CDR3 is CASRLAMGGTTEAFF. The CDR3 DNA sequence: TGTGCCAGCAGGTTGGCCATGGGGGGTACGACTGAAGCTTTCTTT.

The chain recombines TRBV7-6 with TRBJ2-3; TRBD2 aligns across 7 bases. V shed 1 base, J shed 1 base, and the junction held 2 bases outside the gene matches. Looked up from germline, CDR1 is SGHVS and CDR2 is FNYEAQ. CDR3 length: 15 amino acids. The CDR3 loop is CASSLVGGGTDTQYF. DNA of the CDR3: TGTGCCAGCAGCTTAGTTGGGGGGGGCACAGATACGCAGTATTTT. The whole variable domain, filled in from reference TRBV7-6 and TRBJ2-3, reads GAGVSQSPRYKVTKRGQDVALRCDPISGHVSLYWYRQALGQGPEFLTYFNYEAQQDKSGLPNDRFSAERPEGSISTLTIQRTEQRDSAMYRCASSLVGGGTDTQYFGPGTRLTVL.

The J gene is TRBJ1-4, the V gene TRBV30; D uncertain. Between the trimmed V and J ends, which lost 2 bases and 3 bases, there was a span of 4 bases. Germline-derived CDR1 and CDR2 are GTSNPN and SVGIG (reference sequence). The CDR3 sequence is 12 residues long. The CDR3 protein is CAWSFSNEKLFF. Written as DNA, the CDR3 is TGTGCCTGGAGTTTCTCTAATGAAAAACTGTTTTTT.

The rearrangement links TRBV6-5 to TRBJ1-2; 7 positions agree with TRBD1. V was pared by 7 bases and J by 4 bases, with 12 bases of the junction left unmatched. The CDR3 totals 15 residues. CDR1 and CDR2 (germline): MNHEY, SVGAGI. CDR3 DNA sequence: TGTGCCAGCATTCGAAATCTAGGGGGCGGCTATGGCTACACCTTC. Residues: CASIRNLGGGYGYTF.

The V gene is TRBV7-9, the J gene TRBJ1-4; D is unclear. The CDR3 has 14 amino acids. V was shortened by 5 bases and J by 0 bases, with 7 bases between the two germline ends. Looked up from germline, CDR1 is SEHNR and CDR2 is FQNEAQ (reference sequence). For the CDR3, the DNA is TGTGCCAGCAGCGCGATTGCAACTAATGAAAAACTGTTTTTT. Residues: CASSAIATNEKLFF.

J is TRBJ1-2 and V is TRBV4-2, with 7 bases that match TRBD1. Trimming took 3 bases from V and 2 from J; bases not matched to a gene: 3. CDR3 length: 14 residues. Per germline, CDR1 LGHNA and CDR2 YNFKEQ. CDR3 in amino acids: CASSQAGGNYGYTF. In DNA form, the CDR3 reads TGTGCCAGCAGCCAGGCAGGGGGGAACTATGGCTACACCTTC.